This T cell receptor (beta chain) was captured by sequencing in a study of OX40 agonist ivuxolimab in advanced cancers. Overall study results and limits: Some nonresponders likewise displayed low normalized T-cell clonal expansion.

Assay used: immunoSEQ multiplex PCR; TCRdb lists only in-frame clones, some missing. The sample records nearly 95,000 clones, 94% being singletons. V gave up 1 base and J gave up 1 base; unmatched junction bases: 0. The CDR3 spans 15 residues. Germline V gene lookup returns CDR1 LNHDA and CDR2 SQIVND (reference sequence). Details on this clone: The target antigen is unknown.

The sequencing used CD4+ or CD8+ T cells sorted from blood, collected in a trial of the OX40 agonist ivuxolimab. The origin of this receptor is an adult with an advanced solid tumor such as melanoma, head and neck, liver or kidney cancer. The chain joins TRBV19 to TRBJ2-1; TRBD2 aligns across 8 bases. This CDR3 is CASSIVAGSYNEQFF. In DNA, the CDR3 is TGTGCCAGTAGTATAGTAGCGGGGTCCTACAATGAGCAGTTCTTC. Variable domain in full (rest from reference TRBV19 and TRBJ2-1): DGGITQSPKYLFRKEGQNVTLSCEQNLNHDAMYWYRQDPGQGLRLIYYSQIVNDFQKGDIAEGYSVSREKKESFPLTVTSAQKNPTAFYLCASSIVAGSYNEQFFGPGTRLTVL.